This T cell receptor (beta chain) was captured by sequencing in a study of blood T cell repertoires in COVID-19. Enrolled through a virtual design, the participants were between roughly 18 and 100 years of age and came from about two dozen US areas. Cohorts were determined from participant-reported clinical history. There are 12 residues in the CDR3. In germline, CDR1 is MNHNY, CDR2 SVGAGI (reference sequence). The germline V and J ends were trimmed by 0 bases and 8 bases, with 7 bases remaining between them. Libraries were prepared by immunoSEQ multiplex PCR; TCRdb keeps only in-frame clonotypes and omits some of them. The sample includes roughly 200,000 clones, roughly 89% of them seen just once.

This TCR came from a woman between 35 and 50 years old with acute COVID-19. Sequencing was carried out using PBMCs or T cells enriched from blood (not recorded which). The rearrangement uses TRBV6-6 and TRBJ1-2, with D hard to call. CDR3 sequence (DNA): TGTGCCAGCAGTTACTCCGGGAACGGCTACACCTTC. Its protein is CASSYSGNGYTF.